The 2 T cell receptor beta chains below all came from one sample that was sequenced in a study of T-cell reconstitution after alpha-beta-depleted transplantation in children. As it was prepared, the TCRbeta library received unique molecular identifiers. TCRdb recomputed calls from the PCR reads with MiXCR, one row per CDR3 protein. Here the sample spans 200,000 to 250,000 distinct CDR3 sequences, 8.5% to 10% being singletons. This material consisted of PBMCs from the stem cell graft donor, taken from the stem cell graft. The receptors here all came from a human donor who donated a stem cell graft to a child with acute lymphoblastic leukemia.

In its sample, this clonotype was seen once. A much larger clone lies a single base off, so this may be a read error. The chain employs TRBV12-3 or TRBV12-4 and TRBJ2-7; D remains unclear. There are 14 residues in the CDR3. Trimming took off 4 bases at V and 9 bases at J, with 19 bases between the two ends. As DNA, the CDR3 is TGTGCCAGCAGTTCGCCCCCTTTCATTTCCGGGCAGTACTTC. Translation gives CASSSPPFISGQYF.

This rearrangement joins TRBV20-1 to TRBJ2-7, with D perhaps matching TRBD2 (6 bases). The CDR3 length is 12 residues. Trimming took 4 bases from V and 3 from J, leaving 10 bases between them. CDR1 is DFQATT, CDR2 SNEGSKA, per germline (reference sequence). The DNA of the CDR3 is TGCAGTGCTAAGGTCGGGGGCTACGAGCAGTACTTC. This encodes CSAKVGGYEQYF.